This T cell receptor beta chain was retrieved from a study of shared clonotypes between healthy human individuals. TCRdb keeps only in-frame clones here, not all; method: immunoSEQ multiplex PCR. The table records 2 million to 2.5 million clones, 90% to 95% of them present only once. The CDR3 is 14 amino acids. The V gene lost 8 bases and the J gene lost 2 bases, with 13 bases spanning the gap. The V gene's germline CDR1 is MNHNY and CDR2 SVGAGI (reference sequence). The clonotype originates from a young man in good health. Sequenced sample: naive CD4+ T cells sorted from blood. Noted subset: CD45RA+ positively selected. The chain carries TRBV6-6 and TRBJ2-1; tentative D call: TRBD2 (6 bases). The CDR3 nucleotides are TGTGCCAGCTCTGGCGGGGAAACCTACAATGAGCAGTTCTTC. Translating gives CASSGGETYNEQFF.